These 26 T cell receptor beta chains were sequenced from one sample in a study of vaccination effects on CD4 cells after COVID-19. No antigen has been identified for these receptors. The method was immunoSEQ multiplex PCR; TCRdb's version includes in-frame clones alone and lacks a portion of them. The sample records approximately 29,000 clones, less than 85% being singletons. Sequencing was preceded by expansion of antigen-specific CD4+ T cells with viral peptide pools in the ViraFEST assay. On approximately day 9 of culture, CD4+ T cells were separated out. The vaccine given was either BNT162b2 or mRNA-1273, in two doses. The source was CD4+ T cells from PBMCs cultured with HCoV-NL63 spike peptides, collected after COVID-19 vaccination. Receptor source: a human donor who received a COVID-19 vaccine.

This rearrangement joins TRBV3-1 (or the pseudogene TRBV3-2) to TRBJ1-4; weak D call: TRBD1 (5 bases). Per germline, CDR1 LGHDT and CDR2 YNNKEL (reference sequence). Trimming took 4 bases from V and 2 from J, leaving 14 bases between them. The CDR3 contains 16 residues. The CDR3 DNA reads TGTGCCAGCAGCCCCACCCGAGGGGCGACTAATGAAAAACTGTTTTTT. This translates into CASSPTRGATNEKLFF.

The CDR3 spells CASSLGQTQYF. As DNA, the CDR3 is TGTGCCAGCAGCTTAGGGCAGACCCAGTACTTC. The chain couples TRBV11-2 to TRBJ2-5; the D is unclear. This CDR3 spans 11 amino acids. Germline V CDR1 and CDR2: SGHAT, FQNNGV. Trimming stripped 1 base from V and 6 bases from J, with 3 bases between. Complete variable domain (other parts from reference TRBV11-2 and TRBJ2-5): EAGVAQSPRYKIIEKRQSVAFWCNPISGHATLYWYQQILGQGPKLLIQFQNNGVVDDSQLPKDRFSAERLKGVDSTLKIQPAKLEDSAVYLCASSLGQTQYFGPGTRLLVL.

The gene calls are TRBV18 and TRBJ2-1, with TRBD2 matching 7 bases. Unmatched junction bases numbered 2, after V lost 1 base and J lost 2 bases. CDR3 length: 15 amino acids. The V gene's germline CDR1 is KGHSH and CDR2 LQKENI. CDR3: CASSPLSGTYNEQFF. CDR3 nucleotide sequence: TGTGCCAGCTCACCACTCAGCGGGACCTACAATGAGCAGTTCTTC.

In its sample, this clone was seen a few times. The rearrangement joins TRBV4-2 to TRBJ1-3; the D gene is possibly TRBD1 (5 bases). The germline V gene encodes CDR1 LGHNA and CDR2 YNFKEQ. Trimming stripped 0 bases from V and 4 bases from J, with 10 bases between. The CDR3 contains 15 residues. The DNA for the CDR3 is TGTGCCAGCAGCCAAGATGGGACGAAAGGAAACACCATATATTTT. Its translation: CASSQDGTKGNTIYF.

This sequence joins TRBV6-5 and TRBJ1-5; D uncertain. Germline-derived CDR1 and CDR2 are MNHEY and SVGAGI. With 0 bases removed from V and 5 bases from J, the gap between germline ends came to 5 bases. This CDR3 spans 13 amino acids. CDR3 in amino acids: CASSYSEDQPQHF. In nucleotides, the CDR3 is TGTGCCAGCAGTTACTCGGAGGATCAGCCCCAGCATTTT.

This clone was counted only a few times. The chain links TRBV10-3 to TRBJ1-2, with D perhaps matching TRBD1 (6 bases). Germline V lookup: CDR1 ENHRY, CDR2 SYGVKD. The CDR3 covers 14 residues. V shed 4 bases and J shed 2 bases, with 11 bases lying between them. In DNA form, the CDR3 reads TGTGCCATCAGTGGACCAGGGGAAAACTATGGCTACACCTTC. Translated, it gives CAISGPGENYGYTF.

The gene calls are TRBV5-1 and TRBJ2-1; 7 nucleotides agree with TRBD2. The CDR3 runs to 15 residues. V dropped 5 bases and J dropped 4; count of bases not matched to a gene: 9. Per the germline V gene, CDR1 is SGHRS and CDR2 is YFSETQ. The CDR3 sequence is CASSFAGVEYNEQFF. In DNA, the CDR3 is TGCGCCAGCAGTTTTGCGGGAGTAGAATACAATGAGCAGTTCTTC.

The V call is TRBV6-1, the J call TRBJ1-3; 11 positions match TRBD1. Germline V gene lookup returns CDR1 MNHNS and CDR2 SASEGT. J was trimmed by 4 bases and V by 1 base; bases with no gene match: 6. The CDR3 has 17 residues. CDR3 nucleotides: TGTGCCAGCAGTGAAGTCGGACAGGGGGCTTCAGGAAACACCATATATTTT. Residues: CASSEVGQGASGNTIYF.

V and J are TRBV4-2 and TRBJ2-2; the match to TRBD2 covers 14 bases. Germline V lookup: CDR1 LGHNA, CDR2 YNFKEQ. The CDR3 consists of 19 residues. The trim removed 1 base at V and 1 base at J, leaving 5 bases unmatched. CDR3: CASSQVTGLAGGNTGELFF. The CDR3 DNA reads TGTGCCAGCAGCCAAGTTACCGGACTAGCGGGGGGGAACACCGGGGAGCTGTTTTTT.

This chain uses TRBV12-3 or TRBV12-4 with TRBJ1-2; no reliable D call. V shed 3 bases and J shed 9 bases, with 11 bases lying between them. The CDR3 is made up of 12 amino acids. CDR3 in amino acids: CASSFRGGSYTF. Written as DNA, the CDR3 is TGTGCCAGCAGTTTTCGGGGAGGAAGCTACACCTTC.

The CDR3, as DNA: TGTGCCAGCTCACCAGGGACAGAACAAGAGACCCAGTACTTC. Its protein product is CASSPGTEQETQYF. V is TRBV18 and J is TRBJ2-5, with TRBD1 matching over 7 bases. The CDR3 totals 14 residues. Germline V CDR1 and CDR2: KGHSH, LQKENI. The junction had 2 bases not matched to a gene; V was cut back by 2 bases and J by 2 bases. Complete variable domain (other parts from reference TRBV18 and TRBJ2-5): NAGVMQNPRHLVRRRGQEARLRCSPMKGHSHVYWYRQLPEEGLKFMVYLQKENIIDESGMPKERFSAEFPKEGPSILRIQQVVRGDSAAYFCASSPGTEQETQYFGPGTRLLVL.

This sequence joins TRBV5-4 and TRBJ2-5; 7 bases map to TRBD2. The trim removed 0 bases at V and 1 base at J, leaving 9 bases unmatched. From germline, CDR1 is SGHNT and CDR2 YYREEE (reference sequence). The CDR3 loop spans 17 amino acids. The CDR3 reads CASSLVVTSRSQETQYF. Here the CDR3 DNA reads TGTGCCAGCAGCTTGGTGGTGACTAGCAGGTCCCAAGAGACCCAGTACTTC.

This clone was detected only once. The chain couples TRBV24-1 to TRBJ2-3; TRBD1 agrees at 8 bases. With 9 bases clipped from V and 0 bases from J, the junction kept 4 bases outside the gene matches. The V gene's germline CDR1 is KGHDR and CDR2 SFDVKD. The CDR3 totals 14 residues. The CDR3, as DNA: TGTGCCACCCGTCGGGACAGGAGCACAGATACGCAGTATTTT. As protein: CATRRDRSTDTQYF.

The chain recombines TRBV5-4 with TRBJ1-6; D call uncertain. Germline V CDR1 and CDR2: SGHNT, YYREEE (reference sequence). This CDR3 has 13 amino acids. Trimming took 4 bases from V and 7 from J, leaving 9 bases between them. CDR3 protein: CASSPGFNSPLHF. The CDR3 DNA reads TGTGCCAGCAGCCCGGGGTTCAATTCACCCCTCCACTTT.

This clone was recorded only once. The rearrangement uses TRBV9 and TRBJ2-2; TRBD1 or TRBD2 may be the D gene (5 bases each). The germline CDR1 and CDR2 sequences are SGDLS and YYNGEE. V was clipped by 0 bases and J by 4 bases, with 13 bases between them. CDR3 length equals 16 residues. The CDR3 DNA reads as TGTGCCAGCAGCGTAGGCCGACAGCGGAGCACCGGGGAGCTGTTTTTT. It encodes CASSVGRQRSTGELFF.

The CDR3 loop is CASSPRRKETQYF. CDR3 DNA sequence: TGCGCCAGCAGCCCCCGACGGAAAGAGACCCAGTACTTC. The chain couples TRBV5-1 to TRBJ2-5, with unresolved D. The CDR3 consists of 13 residues. The V end was cut by 4 bases, the J end by 3 bases, with 10 bases between. The germline gives CDR1 SGHRS, CDR2 YFSETQ.

In its sample, this clone was seen a few times. The rearrangement uses TRBV3-1 (or the pseudogene TRBV3-2) and TRBJ1-1; tentative D call: TRBD1 (5 bases). CDR3 length: 15 residues. Germline CDR1 is LGHDT and CDR2 is YNNKEL (reference sequence). With 4 bases removed from V and 3 bases from J, the gap between germline ends came to 15 bases. CDR3 loop: CASSRGSGWDTEAFF. For the CDR3, the DNA is TGTGCCAGCAGCCGTGGCTCAGGGTGGGACACTGAAGCTTTCTTT.

This clone was counted a few times. The V call is TRBV27, the J call TRBJ1-2; no clear D. CDR1 is MNHEY, CDR2 SMNVEV, per germline (reference sequence). V dropped 2 bases and J dropped 4 bases, with 11 bases sitting between them. The CDR3 has 14 amino acids. The CDR3 DNA follows: TGTGCCAGCAGTTTAGCCCGTTTAGGCTATGGCTACACCTTC. It encodes CASSLARLGYGYTF.

The chain recombines TRBV10-1 with TRBJ2-7, with 11 bases fitting TRBD2. Germline assignment: CDR1 WNHNN and CDR2 SYGVQD (reference sequence). With 5 bases clipped from V and 7 bases from J, the junction kept 10 bases outside the gene matches. The CDR3 consists of 15 residues. The DNA for the CDR3 is TGCGCCAGCAGTAATAGCGGGAGGGCAGTGGGGGAGCAGTACTTC. The encoded protein is CASSNSGRAVGEQYF.

The rearrangement links TRBV19 to TRBJ2-7; 12 bases are a match to TRBD1. Trimming removed 10 bases from V and 6 bases from J; junction bases left unmatched: 10. Germline lookup yields CDR1 LNHDA and CDR2 SQIVND (reference sequence). This CDR3 is built from 14 residues. The CDR3 DNA reads as TGTGCCACTGGGCGGGGGACAGGGGGCGGCGAGCAGTACTTC. Translation: CATGRGTGGGEQYF.

This clone showed up just a few times. V is TRBV10-3 and J is TRBJ1-5; D remains unclear. The CDR3 length is 13 residues. V was cut by 2 bases and J by 7 bases, with 9 bases left in between. CDR1 and CDR2 from the germline V gene are ENHRY and SYGVKD. CDR3 region: CAISEGSGQPQHF. In DNA, the CDR3 is TGTGCCATCAGTGAGGGCAGCGGGCAGCCCCAGCATTTT.

The rearrangement links TRBV24-1 to TRBJ1-1, with D unclear. Looked up from germline, CDR1 is KGHDR and CDR2 is SFDVKD. There are 13 residues in the CDR3. The V gene lost 4 bases and the J gene lost 0 bases, with 5 bases spanning the gap. For the CDR3, the DNA is TGTGCCACCAGTGACGCCCTGAACACTGAAGCTTTCTTT. Protein sequence: CATSDALNTEAFF.

This chain links TRBV15 with TRBJ1-3; possibly TRBD1 for D (6 bases). V dropped 5 bases and J dropped 4 bases, with 12 bases sitting between them. Germline CDR1 and CDR2: LNHNV and YYDKDF (reference sequence). This CDR3 spans 14 amino acids. CDR3 coding DNA: TGTGCCACCAGCGCACAGGGTTTCGGAAACACCATATATTTT. Translation gives CATSAQGFGNTIYF.

V gene TRBV2 combines with J gene TRBJ1-1; D remains unclear. The CDR3 has 12 amino acids. The V end was cut by 7 bases, the J end by 8 bases, with 14 bases between. The germline V gene encodes CDR1 SNHLY and CDR2 FYNNEI. The CDR3 DNA is TGTGCCAGCACCCTGGGAGGGCCGGAAGCTTTCTTT. Its protein is CASTLGGPEAFF.

The chain joins TRBV2 to TRBJ1-5; D possibly corresponds to TRBD1 (5 bases). The CDR3 has 14 residues. Germline V gives CDR1 SNHLY, CDR2 FYNNEI. Trimming took 4 bases from V and 7 from J, leaving 14 bases between them. CDR3 loop: CASSGGGARQPQHF. As DNA, the CDR3 is TGTGCCAGCAGTGGAGGAGGGGCACGGCAGCCCCAGCATTTT. Complete variable domain (other parts from reference TRBV2 and TRBJ1-5): EPEVTQTPSHQVTQMGQEVILRCVPISNHLYFYWYRQILGQKVEFLVSFYNNEISEKSEIFDDQFSVERPDGSNFTLKIRSTKLEDSAMYFCASSGGGARQPQHFGDGTRLSIL.

The genes are TRBV12-3 or TRBV12-4 and TRBJ2-1; tentatively, D is TRBD2 (5 bases). Trimming stripped 5 bases from V and 7 bases from J, with 12 bases between. The CDR3 contains 13 residues. DNA for the CDR3: TGTGCCAGCAGTCCACTAGTTAAGAATGAGCAGTTCTTC. It encodes CASSPLVKNEQFF.